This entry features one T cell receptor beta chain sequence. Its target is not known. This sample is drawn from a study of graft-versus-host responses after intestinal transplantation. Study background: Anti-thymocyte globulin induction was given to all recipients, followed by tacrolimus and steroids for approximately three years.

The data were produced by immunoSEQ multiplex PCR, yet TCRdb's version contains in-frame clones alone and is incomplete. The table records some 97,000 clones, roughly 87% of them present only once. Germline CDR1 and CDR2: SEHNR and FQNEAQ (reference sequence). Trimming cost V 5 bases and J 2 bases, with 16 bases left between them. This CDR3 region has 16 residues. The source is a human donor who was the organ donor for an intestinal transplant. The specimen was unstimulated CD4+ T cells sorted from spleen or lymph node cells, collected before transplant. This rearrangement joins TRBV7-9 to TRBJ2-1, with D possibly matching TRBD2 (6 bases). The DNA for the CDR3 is TGTGCCAGCAGCCCCGGAGCGGGTCGGACCTACAATGAGCAGTTCTTC. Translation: CASSPGAGRTYNEQFF. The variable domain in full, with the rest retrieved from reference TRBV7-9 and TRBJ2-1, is DTGVSQNPRHKITKRGQNVTFRCDPISEHNRLYWYRQTLGQGPEFLTYFQNEAQLEKSRLLSDRFSAERPKGSFSTLEIQRTEQGDSAMYLCASSPGAGRTYNEQFFGPGTRLTVL.